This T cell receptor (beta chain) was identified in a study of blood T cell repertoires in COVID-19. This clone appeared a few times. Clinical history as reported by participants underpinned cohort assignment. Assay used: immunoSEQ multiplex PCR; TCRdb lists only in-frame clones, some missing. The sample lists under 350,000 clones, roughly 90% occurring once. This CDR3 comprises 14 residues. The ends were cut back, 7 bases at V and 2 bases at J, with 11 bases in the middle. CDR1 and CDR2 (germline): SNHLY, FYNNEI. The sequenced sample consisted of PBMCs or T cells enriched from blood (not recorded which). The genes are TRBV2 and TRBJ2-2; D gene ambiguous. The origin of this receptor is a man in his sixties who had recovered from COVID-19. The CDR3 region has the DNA TGTGCCAGCAATCAGCGCCCAAACACCGGGGAGCTGTTTTTT. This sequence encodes CASNQRPNTGELFF.